This T cell receptor (beta chain) is from a study of OX40 agonist ivuxolimab in advanced cancers. On the study more broadly: Ivuxolimab, an antibody that agonizes OX40 (CD134), was administered to the patients. Dose-escalation cases comprised hepatocellular carcinoma, melanoma, renal cell or head and neck cancer. Age averaged around 54 years (range roughly 23 to 85), and more than 80% were male. Study-wide results and caveats: Both CD4+ and CD8+ T cell populations in blood had undergone clonal expansion by week 6 at 0.1 to 3.0 mg/kg.

Repertoires were generated with immunoSEQ multiplex PCR, while TCRdb's copy carries only in-frame clones and drops some. The data show approximately 22,000 clones, about four fifths seen once. To note about this clone: What it recognizes is unknown.

This CDR3 contains 15 residues. V dropped 0 bases and J dropped 5; count of bases not matched to a gene: 3. CDR1 is SGHTA and CDR2 is FQGTGA in the germline V gene. The clonotype comes from an adult with an advanced solid tumor such as melanoma, head and neck, liver or kidney cancer. This sample comprised CD4+ or CD8+ T cells sorted from blood, obtained in a trial of the OX40 agonist ivuxolimab. The chain is built from TRBV7-3 and TRBJ2-5; 10 nucleotides line up with TRBD1. CDR3 bases: TGTGCCAGCAGCTTAACCGGGACAGGGGTGGAGACCCAGTACTTC. It yields the protein CASSLTGTGVETQYF.